In this sample, the clone carrying this T cell receptor (beta chain) turned up a few times. The sample originates from a study of T cells after yellow fever vaccination. TCRdb re-called the 5' RACE reads with MiXCR, one entry per CDR3 protein. The top ten clones hold approximately 0.49% of a sample with a few hundred thousand distinct CDR3 sequences, roughly 13% of them seen once. Germline CDR1 LNHDA, CDR2 SQIVND (reference sequence). V lost 9 bases, J lost 0 bases, and 15 bases lay in between. The CDR3 runs to 15 residues. The sequence came from a man younger than 45 who received the YFV17D yellow fever vaccine. Sequenced here: CD4+ T cells sorted from PBMCs, sampled 45 days after the yellow fever booster vaccination. The chain has TRBV19 and TRBJ2-1; a possible D gene is TRBD2 (5 bases). Here the CDR3 reads CASKSGLSSYNEQFF. The CDR3 nucleotides are TGTGCCAGCAAATCCGGACTTAGCTCCTACAATGAGCAGTTCTTC.